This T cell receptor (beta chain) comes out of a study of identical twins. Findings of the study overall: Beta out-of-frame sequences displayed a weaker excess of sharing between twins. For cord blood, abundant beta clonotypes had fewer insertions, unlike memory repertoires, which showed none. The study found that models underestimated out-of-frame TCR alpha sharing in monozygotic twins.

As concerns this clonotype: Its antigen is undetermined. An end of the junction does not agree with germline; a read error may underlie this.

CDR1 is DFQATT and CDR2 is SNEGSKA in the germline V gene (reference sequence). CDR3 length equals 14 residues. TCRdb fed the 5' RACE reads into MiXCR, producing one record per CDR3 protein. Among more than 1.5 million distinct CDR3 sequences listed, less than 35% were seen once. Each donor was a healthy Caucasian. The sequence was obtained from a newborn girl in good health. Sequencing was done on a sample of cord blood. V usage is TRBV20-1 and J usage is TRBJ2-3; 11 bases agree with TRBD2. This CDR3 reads CSVTSGRSIDTQYF. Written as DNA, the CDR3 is TGCAGTGTAACTAGCGGGAGAAGCATAGATACGCAGTATTTT.